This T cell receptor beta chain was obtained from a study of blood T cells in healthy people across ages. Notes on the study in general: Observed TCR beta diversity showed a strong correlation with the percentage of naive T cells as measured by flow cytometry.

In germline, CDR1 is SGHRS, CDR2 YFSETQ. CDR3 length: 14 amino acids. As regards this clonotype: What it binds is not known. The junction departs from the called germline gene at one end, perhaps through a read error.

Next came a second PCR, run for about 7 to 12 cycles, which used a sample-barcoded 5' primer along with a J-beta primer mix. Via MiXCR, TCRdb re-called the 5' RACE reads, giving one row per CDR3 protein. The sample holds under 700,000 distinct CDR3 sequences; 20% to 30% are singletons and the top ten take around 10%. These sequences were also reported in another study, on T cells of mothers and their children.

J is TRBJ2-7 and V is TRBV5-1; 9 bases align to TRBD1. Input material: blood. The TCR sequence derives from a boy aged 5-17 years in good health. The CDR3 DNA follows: TGCGCCAGCAGCGTCCCGGGACAGGGAGCCGAGCTGTACTTC. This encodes CASSVPGQGAELYF.